This T cell receptor beta chain was recovered during a study of T cell clonotyping in hematopoietic cell transplantation. This clone has only one observation. What it binds is not known. Sequenced by immunoSEQ multiplex PCR; TCRdb stores in-frame clones only, minus some. The sample records approximately 9,000 clones, roughly 79% being singletons. Broader study findings: Graft donor and pretransplant recipient Inverse Simpson Index values predicted broader posttransplant TCR diversity. Without cell sorting, CD4 versus CD8 contributions remain unresolved. Pathologically expanded recipient clonotypes increased progressively from day 30 to day 180 as diversity fell.

CDR1 and CDR2 from the germline V gene are GTSNPN and SVGIG (reference sequence). This CDR3 has 11 amino acids. The J segment lost 2 bases and the V segment lost 8 bases, leaving 0 bases of the junction unmatched. Samples: about 28 days before transplant, then days 30, 100 and 180 after. Sequences were derived from peripheral blood mononuclear cells, sampled 180 days after allogeneic stem cell transplant. V usage is TRBV30 and J usage is TRBJ1-2; 9 bases are shared with TRBD1. The sequence was obtained from a female patient aged 50 to 60 who had an allogeneic stem cell transplant from a related donor, so the T cells may come from the graft donor. Some clones in this sample may be carry-over from other donors' samples. CDR3 coding DNA: TGTGCCGGACAGGGGAACTATGGCTACACCTTC. Protein sequence: CAGQGNYGYTF.